This T cell receptor beta chain was sequenced during a study of cytomegalovirus exposure and HLA in healthy donors. Study-level points and caveats: A later analysis by the authors found several of the most significant clusters apparently linked to common viral pathogens.

To note about this clone: The target antigen is unknown.

The PCR made use of 60 Vbeta and 13 Jbeta primers. The protocol was immunoSEQ multiplex PCR, while the TCRdb copy is restricted to in-frame clones and leaves out a portion. Of 90,000 to 150,000 clones listed, roughly three quarters were seen once; the top ten hold more than 15%. This CDR3 region has 15 residues. CDR1 is SGHTA, CDR2 FQGNSA, per germline. The ends were cut back, 6 bases at V and 1 base at J, with 12 bases in the middle. This clonotype was sampled from a man aged 50 or older in good health and CMV-seropositive. The sample consisted of PBMCs. The V and J genes are TRBV7-2 and TRBJ2-2, with D perhaps TRBD2 (6 bases). CDR3 sequence: CASRTGTVNTGELFF. Written as DNA, the CDR3 is TGTGCCAGCAGAACCGGGACTGTGAACACCGGGGAGCTGTTTTTT.